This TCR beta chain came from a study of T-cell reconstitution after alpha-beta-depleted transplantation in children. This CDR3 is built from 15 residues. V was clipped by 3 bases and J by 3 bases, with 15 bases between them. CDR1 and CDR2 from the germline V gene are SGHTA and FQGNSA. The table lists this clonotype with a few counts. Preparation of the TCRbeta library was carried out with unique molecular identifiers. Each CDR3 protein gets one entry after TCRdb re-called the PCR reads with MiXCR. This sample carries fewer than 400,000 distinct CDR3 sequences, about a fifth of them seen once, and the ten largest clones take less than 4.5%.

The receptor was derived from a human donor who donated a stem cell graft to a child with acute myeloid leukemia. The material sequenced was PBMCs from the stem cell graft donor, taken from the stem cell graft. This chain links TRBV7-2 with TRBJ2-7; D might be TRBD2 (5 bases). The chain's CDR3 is CASSFPAVGIYEQYF. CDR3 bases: TGTGCCAGCAGCTTCCCAGCGGTCGGTATCTACGAGCAGTACTTC.